Shown below are 23 T cell receptor beta chains from a single sample sequenced in a study of cytomegalovirus exposure and HLA in healthy donors. In the PCR, 60 Vbeta and 13 Jbeta primers were used. Using immunoSEQ multiplex PCR, the repertoire was profiled, and TCRdb retains in-frame clones only, with some absent. The sample holds some 160,000 clones, less than 90% seen once. The sample consisted of PBMCs. Every receptor here comes from a male donor in good health and CMV-seropositive.

J is TRBJ1-1 and V is TRBV27; D perhaps matches TRBD1 (6 bases). This CDR3 has 14 amino acids. V shed 2 bases and J shed 11 bases, with 18 bases lying between them. Germline V gene sequence: CDR1 MNHEY, CDR2 SMNVEV (reference sequence). The CDR3 region is CASSLRAGAVWAFF. CDR3 DNA: TGTGCCAGCAGTTTAAGGGCAGGGGCAGTGTGGGCTTTCTTT.

This clone was observed once. This chain links TRBV30 with TRBJ1-5; possible D gene TRBD1, 5 bases. This CDR3 is built from 14 residues. Germline CDR1 and CDR2: GTSNPN and SVGIG (reference sequence). V shed 5 bases and J shed 2 bases, with 13 bases lying between them. In nucleotides, the CDR3 is TGTGCCTGGTCCCCCGGAGGGGGCAATCAGCCCCAGCATTTT. Amino acids: CAWSPGGGNQPQHF.

J is TRBJ2-5 and V is TRBV5-1, with 8 bases fitting TRBD2. CDR1 is SGHRS and CDR2 is YFSETQ in the germline V gene. The CDR3 is made up of 16 amino acids. V shed 3 bases and J 2 bases; nucleotides not matched to a gene: 9. CDR3 in amino acids: CASSSLGLGTQETQYF. The CDR3 DNA sequence: TGCGCCAGCAGCTCCTTGGGACTAGGTACTCAAGAGACCCAGTACTTC.

The chain links TRBV5-1 to TRBJ1-3, with D possibly being TRBD1 (6 bases). V lost 7 bases and J lost 5, with 16 bases in between. The CDR3 is 14 amino acids. Germline V CDR1 and CDR2: SGHRS, YFSETQ. The CDR3 is CASATGQTRNTIYF. For the CDR3, the DNA is TGCGCCAGCGCCACCGGACAGACACGAAACACCATATATTTT.

The rearrangement links TRBV27 to TRBJ2-7; a weak D match, TRBD1 (6 bases). The V and J ends lost 5 bases and 2 bases respectively, with 13 bases between them. Per the germline V gene, CDR1 is MNHEY and CDR2 is SMNVEV (reference sequence). The CDR3 has 14 amino acids. The CDR3 here is CASSATGPTYEQYF. DNA of the CDR3: TGTGCCAGCAGTGCAACAGGGCCCACCTACGAGCAGTACTTC.

The chain combines TRBV27 with TRBJ1-4; D ambiguous. The length of the CDR3 is 11 residues. Germline assignment: CDR1 MNHEY and CDR2 SMNVEV (reference sequence). V gave up 5 bases and J gave up 10 bases, with 8 bases separating them. CDR3 region: CASSASGKLFF. CDR3 nucleotide sequence: TGTGCCAGCAGTGCGTCTGGAAAACTGTTTTTT.

This chain connects TRBV27 to TRBJ2-7; a weak D match, TRBD1 (7 bases). Trimming stripped 2 bases from V and 6 bases from J, with 14 bases between. Germline V CDR1 and CDR2: MNHEY, SMNVEV (reference sequence). CDR3 length: 14 residues. This CDR3 is CASSLDRVGSEQYF. The CDR3, as DNA: TGTGCCAGCAGTTTAGACAGGGTCGGGAGCGAGCAGTACTTC.

The chain employs TRBV29-1 and TRBJ2-7; 13 nucleotides agree with TRBD2. V shed 5 bases, J shed 3 bases, and the junction held 7 bases outside the gene matches. Germline loops: CDR1 SQVTM, CDR2 ANQGSEA. The CDR3 has 15 residues. The CDR3 sequence: CSVSTGTSGIYEQYF. The CDR3 DNA sequence: TGCAGCGTTAGTACCGGGACTAGCGGGATCTACGAGCAGTACTTC.

On this clone: Other DNA sequences within the sample encode an identical CDR3. V is TRBV27 and J is TRBJ2-7, with TRBD1 matching 8 bases. CDR1 and CDR2 (germline): MNHEY, SMNVEV (reference sequence). Trimming removed 3 bases from V and 6 bases from J; junction bases left unmatched: 4. The CDR3 has 13 amino acids. The CDR3 DNA sequence: TGTGCCAGCAGTTTCGACAGGGGAGCCGAGCAGTACTTC. As protein: CASSFDRGAEQYF.

The chain combines TRBV27 with TRBJ1-5; D is undetermined. CDR1 and CDR2 from the germline V gene are MNHEY and SMNVEV (reference sequence). V shed 3 bases and J shed 0 bases, with 12 bases lying between them. The CDR3 consists of 16 residues. CDR3 sequence reads: CASSFRGERSNQPQHF. CDR3 nucleotides: TGTGCCAGCAGTTTCCGCGGGGAGCGTAGCAATCAGCCCCAGCATTTT.

The chain carries TRBV29-1 and TRBJ2-3, with D perhaps matching TRBD2 (6 bases). Germline V gives CDR1 SQVTM, CDR2 ANQGSEA. This CDR3 spans 12 amino acids. The V end was cut by 7 bases, the J end by 2 bases, with 10 bases between. This CDR3 reads CSAGGNTDTQYF. DNA of the CDR3: TGCAGCGCCGGGGGTAACACAGATACGCAGTATTTT.

The chain combines TRBV12-5 with TRBJ2-5; the match to TRBD1 covers 10 bases. The CDR3 spans 15 residues. V lost 1 base to trimming and J lost 5 bases; unmatched junction nucleotides: 4. Germline CDR1 reads LGHNT; CDR2 reads FRNRAP. The CDR3 bases are TGTGCTAGTGGTTTGGGACAGGGGGCTGGGGAGACCCAGTACTTC. Translated: CASGLGQGAGETQYF.

The DNA of the CDR3 is TGTGCCAGCAGCGTAGGGGCGGGCCGGGAAAAACTGTTTTTT. Protein product: CASSVGAGREKLFF. The chain carries TRBV9 and TRBJ1-4, with no clear D. CDR1 SGDLS and CDR2 YYNGEE come from the germline V gene. Trimming cost V 0 bases and J 8 bases, with 11 bases left between them. The CDR3 has 14 amino acids.

The V gene is TRBV2, the J gene TRBJ1-5; 7 nucleotides agree with TRBD1. The germline CDR1 and CDR2 sequences are SNHLY and FYNNEI. CDR3 size: 15 residues. Losses at the gene ends were 3 bases for V and 5 bases for J; bases not matched to a gene: 7. The CDR3 bases are TGTGCCAGCAGTGAGGGGACAGTGCTAGATCAGCCCCAGCATTTT. Translated: CASSEGTVLDQPQHF.

The chain links TRBV9 to TRBJ1-3, with D unclear. The CDR3 consists of 13 residues. The V end lost 4 bases, the J end lost 4 bases, and 9 bases lay between the germline ends. CDR1 is SGDLS, CDR2 YYNGEE, per germline. This CDR3 reads CASSPESGNTIYF. The DNA of the CDR3 is TGTGCCAGCAGCCCCGAGTCGGGAAACACCATATATTTT.

CDR3 nucleotides: TGTGCCAGCAGTGCCCTGGGGAGGGAGAGGGTGTATGGCTACACCTTC. It is translated as CASSALGRERVYGYTF. This sequence joins TRBV27 and TRBJ1-2; D is uncertain. Germline CDR1 MNHEY, CDR2 SMNVEV (reference sequence). The CDR3 consists of 16 residues. V was pared by 5 bases and J by 5 bases, with 21 bases between.

The V and J genes are TRBV4-1 and TRBJ2-3; possible D gene TRBD1, 7 bases. CDR3 length: 14 residues. Trimming stripped 0 bases from V and 5 bases from J, with 9 bases between. Germline V CDR1 and CDR2: MGHRA, YSYEKL. The CDR3: CASSQDRGVDTQYF. CDR3 nucleotide sequence: TGCGCCAGCAGCCAAGACAGGGGGGTAGATACGCAGTATTTT.

CDR3 in amino acids: CASSPPGKNIQYF. The CDR3 DNA is TGTGCCAGCAGTCCCCCAGGCAAAAACATTCAGTACTTC. The rearrangement joins TRBV27 to TRBJ2-4; no reliable D call. V was trimmed by 5 bases and J by 3 bases, leaving 8 bases between them. CDR3 size: 13 residues. Germline V CDR1 and CDR2: MNHEY, SMNVEV (reference sequence).

The rearrangement uses TRBV5-1 and TRBJ1-3; 8 bases map to TRBD1. The CDR3 has 14 amino acids. The trim removed 4 bases at V and 2 bases at J, leaving 2 bases unmatched. CDR1 is SGHRS, CDR2 YFSETQ, per germline. The DNA of the CDR3 is TGCGCCAGCAGCACAGGGGGGGCTGGAAACACCATATATTTT. Its translation is CASSTGGAGNTIYF.

Comment on this clone: In the same sample, other DNA sequences code for this CDR3. J is TRBJ1-2 and V is TRBV7-2; possibly TRBD1 for D (5 bases). Per the germline V gene, CDR1 is SGHTA and CDR2 is FQGNSA. Trimming stripped 4 bases from V and 8 bases from J, with 14 bases between. The CDR3 is made up of 13 amino acids. This CDR3 is CASSYPGTYGYTF. The CDR3 DNA sequence: TGTGCCAGCAGCTACCCAGGGACTTACGGCTACACCTTC.

V usage is TRBV7-9 and J usage is TRBJ2-5; D possibly corresponds to TRBD1 (6 bases). The CDR3 has 14 amino acids. With 2 bases removed from V and 5 bases from J, the gap between germline ends came to 12 bases. Germline CDR1 SEHNR, CDR2 FQNEAQ (reference sequence). The CDR3 sequence: CASSLIGGWETQYF. CDR3 in DNA: TGTGCCAGCAGCTTAATTGGGGGCTGGGAGACCCAGTACTTC.

This rearrangement joins TRBV5-4 to TRBJ1-1; D uncertain. Germline V CDR1 and CDR2: SGHNT, YYREEE (reference sequence). V was clipped by 3 bases and J by 2 bases, with 8 bases between them. CDR3 length: 13 amino acids. CDR3 in DNA: TGTGCCAGCAGCTCAGAGGGAAACACTGAAGCTTTCTTT. This sequence encodes CASSSEGNTEAFF.

The chain links TRBV6-1 to TRBJ1-1; D unresolved. The V gene's germline CDR1 is MNHNS and CDR2 SASEGT. The CDR3 consists of 15 residues. Deletions cut 0 bases from V and 3 bases from J, with 11 bases between. The CDR3 region is CASSEAGAEDTEAFF. The CDR3 DNA reads TGTGCCAGCAGTGAAGCTGGCGCAGAGGACACTGAAGCTTTCTTT.